This entry lists 15 T cell receptor beta chains sequenced from one sample in a study of T cells in Graves' hyperthyroidism and ophthalmopathy. TCR beta CDR3 regions were amplified from RNA transcripts. TCR CDR3 regions were first amplified by RT-PCR with HTBI primers. TCRdb re-called the multiplex PCR reads through MiXCR, storing one row per CDR3 protein. The sample yields roughly 240,000 distinct CDR3 sequences, approximately 23% seen once. Sequenced sample: blood. These receptors all stem from a woman aged 40 to 50 with Graves' ophthalmopathy.

The V gene is TRBV6-1, the J gene TRBJ1-2, with D tentatively TRBD1 (6 bases). CDR1 and CDR2 (germline): MNHNS, SASEGT. V lost 2 bases and J lost 5, with 12 bases in between. The CDR3 is 14 residues long. The chain's CDR3 is CASSEPGGGYGYTF. CDR3 DNA sequence: TGTGCCAGCAGTGAACCGGGGGGCGGTTATGGCTACACCTTC.

This clonotype was detected many times. This chain links TRBV2 with TRBJ2-7; 7 nucleotides agree with TRBD1. Germline-derived CDR1 and CDR2 are SNHLY and FYNNEI. Trimming cost V 10 bases and J 0 bases; bases outside gene matches: 6. This CDR3 has 13 residues. The CDR3 sequence is CAITQGNSYEQYF. The CDR3 DNA reads as TGTGCCATCACACAGGGGAACTCCTACGAGCAGTACTTC.

This clonotype was observed many times. With a much larger clone just one base away, this may be a read error. The genes are TRBV12-3 or TRBV12-4 and TRBJ1-2; D unresolved. This CDR3 has 12 amino acids. V lost 4 bases and J 8 bases, leaving 11 bases between the germline ends. The CDR3 region is CASSSGECGYTF. CDR3 sequence (DNA): TGTGCCAGCAGTTCCGGGGAATGCGGCTACACCTTC.

This clonotype appeared many times. This sequence joins TRBV7-6 and TRBJ1-3; D is uncertain. Germline lookup yields CDR1 SGHVS and CDR2 FNYEAQ. The V gene lost 1 base and the J gene lost 0 bases, with 10 bases spanning the gap. This CDR3 is 16 amino acids long. As DNA, the CDR3 is TGTGCCAGCAGCTTAGGGACTGCGAGCTCTGGAAACACCATATATTTT. This sequence encodes CASSLGTASSGNTIYF.

This clonotype was seen many times. The CDR3 nucleotides are TGTGCCAGCAGGGTACAGGGGGAGGGGGACTTTGGCTACACCTTC. This gives the protein CASRVQGEGDFGYTF. This rearrangement joins TRBV6-1 to TRBJ1-2, with 8 bases identical to TRBD1. In germline, CDR1 is MNHNS, CDR2 SASEGT. This CDR3 is built from 15 residues. The ends lost 6 bases at V and 7 bases at J; junction bases unmatched: 13.

The chain has TRBV6-1 and TRBJ1-1; 8 bases line up with TRBD1. The length of the CDR3 is 13 residues. Losses at the gene ends were 3 bases for V and 8 bases for J; bases not matched to a gene: 5. Germline V CDR1 and CDR2: MNHNS, SASEGT. The CDR3 sequence: CASSETRQGEAFF. The CDR3, as DNA: TGTGCCAGCAGTGAGACCCGACAGGGGGAAGCTTTCTTT.

The chain joins TRBV6-1 to TRBJ1-2; a possible D gene is TRBD1 (6 bases). The CDR3 is 14 residues long. Germline lookup yields CDR1 MNHNS and CDR2 SASEGT. V shed 5 bases and J shed 2 bases, with 12 bases lying between them. DNA of the CDR3: TGTGCCAGCAGTCCGACAGGAGCAAACTATGGCTACACCTTC. Encoded protein: CASSPTGANYGYTF.

This clonotype has a handful of counts. This chain joins TRBV5-1 and TRBJ2-7, with D hard to call. Trimming cost V 4 bases and J 5 bases, with 10 bases left between them. This CDR3 comprises 12 residues. Germline-derived CDR1 and CDR2 are SGHRS and YFSETQ. The CDR3 DNA reads TGCGCCAGCAGCCCGAATCTCGACGAGCAGTACTTC. This translates into CASSPNLDEQYF. The full variable domain, in which reference TRBV5-1 and TRBJ2-7 provide the parts outside the CDR3, is KAGVTQTPRYLIKTRGQQVTLSCSPISGHRSVSWYQQTPGQGLQFLFEYFSETQRNKGNFPGRFSGRQFSNSRSEMNVSTLELGDSALYLCASSPNLDEQYFGPGTRLTVT.

CDR3 coding DNA: TGTGCCAGCAGTCTTGAGCCGGGTTACCCTGAAGCTTTCTTT. The encoded protein is CASSLEPGYPEAFF. The chain recombines TRBV6-1 with TRBJ1-1; D is ambiguous. The germline V and J ends were trimmed by 5 bases and 6 bases, with 16 bases remaining between them. Germline CDR1 is MNHNS and CDR2 is SASEGT. The CDR3 extends over 14 amino acids.

This clonotype was recorded at least ten times. The rearrangement uses TRBV19 and TRBJ2-7, with 9 positions matching TRBD1. CDR1 LNHDA and CDR2 SQIVND come from the germline V gene (reference sequence). Trimming removed 5 bases from V and 2 bases from J; junction bases left unmatched: 7. CDR3 length: 15 residues. The CDR3 here is CASSQGTGLTYEQYF. As DNA, the CDR3 is TGTGCCAGTAGTCAAGGGACAGGGCTCACCTACGAGCAGTACTTC.

The sample holds one count of this clonotype. The chain employs TRBV12-5 and TRBJ1-2; D unclear. Between the trimmed V and J ends, which lost 8 bases and 0 bases, there was a span of 10 bases. Per germline, CDR1 LGHNT and CDR2 FRNRAP. The CDR3 totals 13 residues. CDR3 protein: CASSHNPNYGYTF. In DNA, the CDR3 is TGTGCTAGTAGCCACAACCCTAACTATGGCTACACCTTC.

This chain links TRBV6-1 with TRBJ2-7; no clear D. The CDR3 runs to 15 residues. Trimming cost V 6 bases and J 0 bases, with 15 bases left between them. CDR1 MNHNS and CDR2 SASEGT come from the germline V gene. The CDR3 bases are TGTGCCAGCAGCTCCATGGACCGAAGCTCCTACGAGCAGTACTTC. It encodes CASSSMDRSSYEQYF.

This clonotype was seen at least ten times. V usage is TRBV10-3 and J usage is TRBJ2-2, with a possible D match to TRBD2 (5 bases). CDR3 length: 14 residues. The ends were cut back, 3 bases at V and 1 base at J, with 6 bases in the middle. CDR1 is ENHRY, CDR2 SYGVKD, per germline. The DNA of the CDR3 is TGTGCCATCAGTGATCGGGAGAACACCGGGGAGCTGTTTTTT. Translating it yields CAISDRENTGELFF.

This clonotype was recorded at least ten times. V usage is TRBV28 and J usage is TRBJ1-1; D may be TRBD1 (5 bases). Germline-derived CDR1 and CDR2 are MDHEN and SYDVKM. The CDR3 has 12 amino acids. Trimming cost V 3 bases and J 10 bases, with 12 bases left between them. CDR3 sequence (DNA): TGTGCCAGCAGTTTGACAGAACTTGGAGCTTTCTTT. Translation gives CASSLTELGAFF.

The J gene is TRBJ2-1, the V gene TRBV27; weak D call: TRBD2 (5 bases). The V gene's germline CDR1 is MNHEY and CDR2 SMNVEV (reference sequence). Trimming took 3 bases from V and 0 from J, leaving 12 bases between them. The CDR3 is 16 residues long. The CDR3 DNA reads TGTGCCAGCAGTTTTGAGGGCGGAAGCTCCTACAATGAGCAGTTCTTC. This sequence encodes CASSFEGGSSYNEQFF.